This T cell receptor beta chain came from a study of tumor-infiltrating lymphocytes in primary liver carcinoma. This clonotype came up many times. What it recognizes is unknown. The source material, 20-30 mg of unsorted bulk tissue, was used to co-extract RNA and DNA. Primary liver carcinomas in the patients were surgically resected. No patient had received treatment, and all had chronic HBV infection. Findings and limits, study-wide: Only around 7-24% of top clones occurred in all five tumor regions. Compared with tumor region pairs, tumor-adjacent and tumor-blood pairs overlapped less.

CDR3 size: 16 residues. The germline CDR1 and CDR2 sequences are MGHRA and YSYEKL. V lost 3 bases, J lost 1 base, and 10 bases lay in between. Priming with a constant-region primer yielded TCR beta cDNA from about 540 ng total RNA. Slightly modified ARM-PCR, run as three nested multiplex PCR rounds, produced the TCR beta libraries. PCR rounds one and two used TRBV1-TRBV30 forward primers with a C-beta reverse primer for 10 cycles each. TCRdb called the multiplex PCR reads again in MiXCR, with one record for every CDR3 protein. The sample has tens of thousands of distinct CDR3 sequences, less than 75% seen once; the top ten hold around 30%.

The sequenced sample consisted of liver tumor tissue from sampling region 5. Subset reported: tumor region T5, tumor centre. The origin of this receptor is a man aged 40-49 years with primary liver carcinoma and hepatitis B virus infection. This chain uses TRBV4-1 with TRBJ1-6; unclear D gene. For the CDR3, the DNA is TGCGCCAGCAGCCAGACCGGACCGTCCTATAATTCACCCCTCCACTTT. Its translation: CASSQTGPSYNSPLHF.